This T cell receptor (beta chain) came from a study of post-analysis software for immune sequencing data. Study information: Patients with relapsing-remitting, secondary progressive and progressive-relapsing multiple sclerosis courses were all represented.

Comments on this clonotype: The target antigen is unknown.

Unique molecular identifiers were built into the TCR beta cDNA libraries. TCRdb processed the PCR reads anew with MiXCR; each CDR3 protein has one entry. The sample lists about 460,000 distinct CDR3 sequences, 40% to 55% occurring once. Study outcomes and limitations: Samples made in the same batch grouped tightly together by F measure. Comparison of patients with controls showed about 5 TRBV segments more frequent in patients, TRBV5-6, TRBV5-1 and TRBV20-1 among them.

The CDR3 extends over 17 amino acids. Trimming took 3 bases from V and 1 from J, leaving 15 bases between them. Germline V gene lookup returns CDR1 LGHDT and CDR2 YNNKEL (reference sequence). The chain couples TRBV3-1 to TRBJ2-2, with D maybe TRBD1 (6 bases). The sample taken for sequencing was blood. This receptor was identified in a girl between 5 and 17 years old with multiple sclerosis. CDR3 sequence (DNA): TGTGCCAGCAGCCACCGTCCAGGGGATTTGAACACCGGGGAGCTGTTTTTT. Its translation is CASSHRPGDLNTGELFF.